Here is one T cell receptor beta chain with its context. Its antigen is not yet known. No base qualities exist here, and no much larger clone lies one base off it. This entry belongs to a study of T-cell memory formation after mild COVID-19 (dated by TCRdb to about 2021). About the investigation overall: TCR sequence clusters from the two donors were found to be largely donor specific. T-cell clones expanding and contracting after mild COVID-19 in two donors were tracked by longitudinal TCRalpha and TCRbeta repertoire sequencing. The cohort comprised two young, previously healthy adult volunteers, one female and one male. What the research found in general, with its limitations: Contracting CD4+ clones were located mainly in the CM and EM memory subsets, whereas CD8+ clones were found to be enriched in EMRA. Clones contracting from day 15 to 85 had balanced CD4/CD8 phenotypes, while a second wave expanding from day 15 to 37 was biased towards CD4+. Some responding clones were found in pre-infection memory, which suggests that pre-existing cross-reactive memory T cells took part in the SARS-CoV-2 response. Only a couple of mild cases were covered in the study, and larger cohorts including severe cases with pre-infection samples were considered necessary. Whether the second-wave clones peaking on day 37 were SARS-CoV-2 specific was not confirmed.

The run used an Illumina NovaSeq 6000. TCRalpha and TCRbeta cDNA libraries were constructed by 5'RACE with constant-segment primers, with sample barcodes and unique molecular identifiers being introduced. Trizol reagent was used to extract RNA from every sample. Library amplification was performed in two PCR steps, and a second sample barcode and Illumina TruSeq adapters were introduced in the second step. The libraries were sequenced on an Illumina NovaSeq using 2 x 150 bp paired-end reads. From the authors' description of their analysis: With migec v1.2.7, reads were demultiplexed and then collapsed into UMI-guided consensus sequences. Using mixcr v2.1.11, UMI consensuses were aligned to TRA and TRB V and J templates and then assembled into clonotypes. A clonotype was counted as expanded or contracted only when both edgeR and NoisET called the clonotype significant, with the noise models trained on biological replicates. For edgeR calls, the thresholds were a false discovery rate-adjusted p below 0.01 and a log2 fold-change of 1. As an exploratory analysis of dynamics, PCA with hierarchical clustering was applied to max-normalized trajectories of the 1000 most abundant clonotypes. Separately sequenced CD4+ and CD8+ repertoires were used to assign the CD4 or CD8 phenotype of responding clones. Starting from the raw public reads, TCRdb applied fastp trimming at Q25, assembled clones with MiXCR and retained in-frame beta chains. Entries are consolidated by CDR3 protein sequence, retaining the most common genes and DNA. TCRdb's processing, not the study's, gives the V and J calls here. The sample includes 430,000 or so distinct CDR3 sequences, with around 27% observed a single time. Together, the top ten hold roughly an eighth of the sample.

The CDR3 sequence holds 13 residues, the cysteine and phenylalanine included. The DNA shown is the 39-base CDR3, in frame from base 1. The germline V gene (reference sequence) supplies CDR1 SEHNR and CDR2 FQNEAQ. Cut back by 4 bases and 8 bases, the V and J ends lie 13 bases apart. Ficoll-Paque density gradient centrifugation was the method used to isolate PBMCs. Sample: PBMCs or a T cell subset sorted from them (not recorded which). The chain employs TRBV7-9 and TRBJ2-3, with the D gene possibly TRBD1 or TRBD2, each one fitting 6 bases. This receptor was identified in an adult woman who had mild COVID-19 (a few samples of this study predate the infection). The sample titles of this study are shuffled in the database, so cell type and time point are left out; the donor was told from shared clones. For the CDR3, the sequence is CASSSRRGSTQYF. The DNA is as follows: TGTGCCAGCAGCTCAAGGAGGGGGAGTACGCAGTATTTT.